This entry is about one T cell receptor (beta chain). Its antigen is unknown. Primers used in a second PCR of about 7 to 11 cycles were a sample-barcoded 5' primer and a J-beta primer mix. TCRdb called the 5' RACE reads again in MiXCR, with one record for every CDR3 protein. The sample contains 2 million or so distinct CDR3 sequences, roughly 49% of which appear only once. These data come from a study of blood T cells in healthy people across ages. Findings of the study overall: Roughly linearly, TCR beta diversity per million T cells fell as age increased.

CDR1 is SGHKS, CDR2 YYEKEE, per germline (reference sequence). Trimming took 1 base from V and 1 from J, leaving 6 bases between them. The CDR3 length is 14 residues. The material sequenced was blood. J is TRBJ2-4 and V is TRBV5-5, with D perhaps being TRBD1 or TRBD2 (5 bases each). The TCR originated in a woman in her 40s in good health. The DNA of the CDR3 is TGTGCCAGCAGCTTGTGGGGGGCCAAAAACATTCAGTACTTC. This translates into CASSLWGAKNIQYF.